This paragraph covers one T cell receptor beta chain sequence. Its antigen is unidentified. These data originate in a study of shared clonotypes between healthy human individuals. Points from the study as a whole: Represented genetic and exposure-history diversity was restricted by having few donors.

Trimming took 7 bases from V and 9 from J, leaving 13 bases between them. The CDR3 has 11 residues. Germline V gene sequence: CDR1 MNHEY, CDR2 SMNVEV (reference sequence). The data were produced by immunoSEQ multiplex PCR, yet TCRdb's version contains in-frame clones alone and is incomplete. The sample carries 2.3 million or so clones, roughly 93% recorded once. The source is a man younger than 35 in good health. Some clones in this sample may be carry-over from other donors' samples. This sequence joins TRBV27 and TRBJ2-7; D is unresolved. What was sequenced was naive CD4+ T cells from PBMCs. Subset: CD45RA+ positively selected. For the CDR3, the DNA is TGTGCCAGCACGAGCTCGTCGGTGCAGTACTTC. Protein product: CASTSSSVQYF.